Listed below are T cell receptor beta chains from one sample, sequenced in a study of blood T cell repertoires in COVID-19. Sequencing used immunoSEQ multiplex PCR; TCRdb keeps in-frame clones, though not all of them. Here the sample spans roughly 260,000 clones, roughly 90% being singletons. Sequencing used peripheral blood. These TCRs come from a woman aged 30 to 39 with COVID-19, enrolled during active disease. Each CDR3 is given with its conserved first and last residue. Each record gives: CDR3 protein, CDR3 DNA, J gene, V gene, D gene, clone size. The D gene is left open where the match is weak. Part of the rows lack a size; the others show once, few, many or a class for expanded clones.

CASSLDRTDTQYF | TGTGCCAGCAGCTTAGACAGAACAGATACGCAGTATTTT | TRBJ2-3 | TRBV7-9 | - | -
CASSLTTEAEQYF | TGTGCCAGCAGCCTCACTACCGAGGCCGAGCAGTACTTC | TRBJ2-7 | TRBV11-2 | - | -
CASSYSSGEKLFF | TGTGCCAGCAGTTACTCGTCGGGGGAAAAACTGTTTTTT | TRBJ1-4 | TRBV6-5 | - | -
CASLGGGWETQYF | TGTGCCAGCCTTGGGGGAGGCTGGGAGACCCAGTACTTC | TRBJ2-5 | TRBV2 | - | -
CASSQTSGIYEQYF | TGTGCCAGCAGCCAGACTAGCGGGATTTACGAGCAGTACTTC | TRBJ2-7 | TRBV3-1/TRBV3-2 | TRBD2 | -
CASSLGATSYEQYF | TGTGCCAGCAGCTTGGGGGCTACCTCCTACGAGCAGTACTTC | TRBJ2-7 | TRBV7-8 | - | -
CAISSTDAGRDTQYF | TGTGCCATCAGCTCGACCGACGCGGGGCGAGATACGCAGTATTTT | TRBJ2-3 | TRBV10-3 | - | -
CASRQKNTEAFF | TGTGCCAGTAGACAGAAGAACACTGAAGCTTTCTTT | TRBJ1-1 | TRBV19 | - | few
CASSALGTSGRRGSEQYF | TGCGCCAGCAGCGCTCTCGGGACTAGCGGGAGAAGAGGGAGCGAGCAGTACTTC | TRBJ2-7 | TRBV5-1 | TRBD2 | -
CASSQTGTDYEQYF | TGTGCCAGTAGCCAAACCGGGACTGACTACGAGCAGTACTTC | TRBJ2-7 | TRBV19 | - | -
CASSNNRDRASSPLHF | TGTGCCAGCAGCAATAACCGGGACAGGGCGAGTTCACCCCTCCACTTT | TRBJ1-6 | TRBV7-2 | TRBD1 | -
CASTTVSGKDTDTQYF | TGTGCCAGCACCACAGTTAGCGGGAAAGACACAGATACGCAGTATTTT | TRBJ2-3 | TRBV27 | TRBD2 | once
CASSQDDTSGGGEQYF | TGTGCCAGCAGCCAAGATGACACTAGCGGAGGTGGGGAGCAGTACTTC | TRBJ2-7 | TRBV3-1/TRBV3-2 | TRBD2 | -
CASSSGAAEQYF | TGCGCCAGCAGCTCAGGGGCGGCCGAGCAGTACTTC | TRBJ2-7 | TRBV5-1 | - | -
CASSPGWGDLKFF | TGTGCCAGCAGCCCCGGATGGGGGGACCTTAAGTTCTTC | TRBJ2-1 | TRBV12-3/TRBV12-4 | - | -
CAISEFGTAMDTIYF | TGTGCCATCAGTGAGTTCGGGACAGCGATGGACACCATATATTTT | TRBJ1-3 | TRBV10-3 | TRBD1 | few
CATSRTGTGELFF | TGTGCCACCAGCAGAACAGGGACCGGGGAGCTGTTTTTT | TRBJ2-2 | TRBV15 | - | -
CSVPQGRETQYF | TGCAGCGTTCCACAGGGGCGGGAGACCCAGTACTTC | TRBJ2-5 | TRBV29-1 | TRBD1 | -
CASSLAGGSYYEQYF | TGTGCCAGCAGCTTAGCCGGCGGCTCGTACTACGAGCAGTACTTC | TRBJ2-7 | TRBV7-2 | - | -
CASSSKASGLYEQYF | TGTGCCAGCAGTTCTAAGGCTAGCGGATTATACGAGCAGTACTTC | TRBJ2-7 | TRBV27 | TRBD2 | -
CASGLDRTNEQFF | TGTGCTAGTGGTTTGGACAGGACCAATGAGCAGTTCTTC | TRBJ2-1 | TRBV12-5 | - | -
CASKRAGEGEKLFF | TGTGCCAGCAAGCGAGCAGGGGAAGGTGAAAAACTGTTTTTT | TRBJ1-4 | TRBV25-1 | - | -
CASSLPGTTTGTEAFF | TGTGCCAGCAGCTTGCCCGGGACAACGACGGGCACTGAAGCTTTCTTT | TRBJ1-1 | TRBV7-9 | - | -
CASSLGVGGEQFF | TGTGCCAGCAGCTTAGGGGTAGGGGGCGAGCAGTTCTTC | TRBJ2-1 | TRBV11-2 | TRBD1 | -
CASSQVLAGTGELFF | TGTGCCAGCAGCCAAGTACTAGCGGGGACCGGGGAGCTGTTTTTT | TRBJ2-2 | TRBV14 | TRBD2 | once
CASSSGQGRSGANVLTF | TGTGCCAGCAGCTCGGGACAGGGCCGTTCTGGGGCCAACGTCCTGACTTTC | TRBJ2-6 | TRBV5-4 | TRBD1 | -
CASSRGLAGVGSGELFF | TGTGCCAGTAGTCGAGGACTAGCGGGAGTGGGGTCCGGGGAGCTGTTTTTT | TRBJ2-2 | TRBV19 | TRBD2 | -